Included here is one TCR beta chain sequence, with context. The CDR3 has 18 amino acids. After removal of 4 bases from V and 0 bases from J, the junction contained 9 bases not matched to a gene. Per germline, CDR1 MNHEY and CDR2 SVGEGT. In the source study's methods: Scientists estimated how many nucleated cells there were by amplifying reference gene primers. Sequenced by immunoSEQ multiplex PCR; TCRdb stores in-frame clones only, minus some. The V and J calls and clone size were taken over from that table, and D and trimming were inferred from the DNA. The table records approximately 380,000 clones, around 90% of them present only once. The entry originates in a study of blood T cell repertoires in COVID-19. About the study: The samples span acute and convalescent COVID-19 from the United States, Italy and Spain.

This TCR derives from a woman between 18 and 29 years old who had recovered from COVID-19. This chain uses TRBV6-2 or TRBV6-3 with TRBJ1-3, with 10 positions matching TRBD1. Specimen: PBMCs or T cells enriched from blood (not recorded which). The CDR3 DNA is TGTGCCAGCAGTTGGGACAGGGGACTAACCCTCTCTGGAAACACCATATATTTT. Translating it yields CASSWDRGLTLSGNTIYF.